Included here is one T cell receptor (beta chain) sequence, with context. No antigen is known for it. This entry is derived from a study of T cell responses to AZD1222 COVID-19 vaccine. The CDR3 sequence is 15 residues long. Per germline, CDR1 MNHEY and CDR2 SVGAGI. With 4 bases clipped from V and 7 bases from J, the junction kept 10 bases outside the gene matches. Here immunoSEQ multiplex PCR was the method, and the copy in TCRdb shows in-frame clones only, minus some. Among approximately 110,000 clones listed, about nine tenths were seen once. Study-wide points: Repertoire sampling was restricted to post-peak T cell response timepoints. Elevations in Spike-specific TCR breadth and depth followed administration of two AZD1222 doses. Per reports, nearly half of all spike-specific TCRs target regions that are unmutated in variants. Spike was spanned by vaccine-associated CD4 TCRs, with dominance at 160-218 and 743-854.

The receptor's source is an adult in good health. This rearrangement joins TRBV6-5 to TRBJ2-1, with TRBD2 matching over 7 bases. Material: peripheral blood, obtained on day 0 of AZD1222 vaccination. CDR3 region: CASSLGGTPRNEQFF. The CDR3 bases are TGTGCCAGCAGTTTGGGGGGGACCCCGAGGAATGAGCAGTTCTTC.